The clone carrying this T cell receptor beta chain was counted only a few times. Its antigen is not known. The primer mix had 60 Vbeta and 13 Jbeta primers. In the original processing: In a later analysis, some 80 million unique TCR beta chains included roughly 11 million shared by two or more donors. Clones were read by immunoSEQ multiplex PCR, and TCRdb kept only the in-frame ones, dropping some. V and J calls and clone size are given by that table; D and trimming were obtained from the DNA. The sample carries 100,000 to 150,000 clones, approximately 82% recorded once. The data were obtained in a study of cytomegalovirus exposure and HLA in healthy donors. Study at large: T cells numbering around 170 million yielded around 120 million unique TCR beta sequences in an earlier analysis.

Germline V lookup: CDR1 LGHNA, CDR2 YNFKEQ. CDR3 size: 16 residues. V was cut by 1 base and J by 6 bases, with 15 bases left in between. Study-wide results and limits: Immune exposure data for these donors was limited to CMV serostatus. A cluster of highly shared sequence variants was likely a sequencing artifact.

The rearrangement joins TRBV4-2 to TRBJ2-2; TRBD1 might be the D (6 bases). The clonotype was recovered from a female donor in good health and CMV-seronegative. Sequencing input: PBMCs. The CDR3 sequence: CASSQGSGQGAGELFF. The DNA for the CDR3 is TGTGCCAGCAGCCAAGGGTCGGGACAAGGGGCCGGGGAGCTGTTTTTT.